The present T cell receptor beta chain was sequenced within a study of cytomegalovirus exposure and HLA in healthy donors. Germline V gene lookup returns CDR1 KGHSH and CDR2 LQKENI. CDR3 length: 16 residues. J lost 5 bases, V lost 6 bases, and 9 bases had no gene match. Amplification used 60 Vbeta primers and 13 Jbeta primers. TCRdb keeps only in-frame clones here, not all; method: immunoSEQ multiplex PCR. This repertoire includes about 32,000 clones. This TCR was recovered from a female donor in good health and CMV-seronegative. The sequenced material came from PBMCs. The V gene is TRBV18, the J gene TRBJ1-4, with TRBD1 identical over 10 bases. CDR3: CASSPRSGQGNEKLFF. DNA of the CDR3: TGTGCCAGCTCGCCTCGCTCGGGACAGGGGAATGAAAAACTGTTTTTT.